The next 23 T cell receptor beta chains were all read from a single sample in a study of T cell clones after liver transplantation. Assay: immunoSEQ multiplex PCR; the TCRdb copy retains only in-frame clones and omits some. The data contain tens of thousands of clones, roughly four fifths of them seen just once; the ten biggest clones take up approximately 0.47%. Sequences were derived from CD4+ T cells from blood, sampled 45 to 46 months after liver transplant. These receptors were taken from a human patient who received a liver transplant. The graft donor may have given rise to some T cells.

This clone was seen just once. This chain links TRBV7-2 with TRBJ2-3, with TRBD1 as a possible D gene (6 bases). The germline V and J ends were trimmed by 1 base and 4 bases, with 12 bases remaining between them. Germline V lookup: CDR1 SGHTA, CDR2 FQGNSA. The CDR3 has 15 amino acids. CDR3 DNA: TGTGCCAGCAGCTTAGTACAGGGTGTTTCAGATACGCAGTATTTT. As protein: CASSLVQGVSDTQYF. Using reference TRBV7-2 and TRBJ2-3 for the parts outside the CDR3, the full variable domain is GAGVSQSPSNKVTEKGKDVELRCDPISGHTALYWYRQSLGQGLEFLIYFQGNSAPDKSGLPSDRFSAERTGGSVSTLTIQRTQQEDSAVYLCASSLVQGVSDTQYFGPGTRLTVL.

The chain combines TRBV5-4 with TRBJ2-4; 8 nucleotides line up with TRBD2. The CDR3 is 16 residues long. The germline V gene encodes CDR1 SGHNT and CDR2 YYREEE (reference sequence). The V segment lost 1 base and the J segment 1 base; nucleotides outside the gene matches: 4. The CDR3, as DNA: TGTGCCAGCAGCTTGAAAAGCGGGGGCGCCAAAAACATTCAGTACTTC. Its protein product is CASSLKSGGAKNIQYF.

The chain is built from TRBV6-5 and TRBJ2-5; 8 bases map to TRBD2. The CDR3 length is 15 residues. V lost 6 bases, J lost 5 bases, and 11 bases stayed unmatched. Germline V CDR1 and CDR2: MNHEY, SVGAGI. CDR3 nucleotide sequence: TGTGCCAGCAGCCACCCACGCCAGCGGGGGGAGACCCAGTACTTC. This gives the protein CASSHPRQRGETQYF.

The chain carries TRBV2 and TRBJ2-5, with D possibly TRBD2 on 6 matching bases. This CDR3 contains 15 residues. Germline V gives CDR1 SNHLY, CDR2 FYNNEI. Trimming cost V 6 bases and J 6 bases, with 20 bases left between them. The CDR3 DNA follows: TGTGCCAGCAGCCCCCAGGAGGGAGAAGGAAAGACCCAGTACTTC. The encoded protein is CASSPQEGEGKTQYF. Filled out from reference TRBV2 and TRBJ2-5, the complete variable domain reads EPEVTQTPSHQVTQMGQEVILRCVPISNHLYFYWYRQILGQKVEFLVSFYNNEISEKSEIFDDQFSVERPDGSNFTLKIRSTKLEDSAMYFCASSPQEGEGKTQYFGPGTRLLVL.

The genes are TRBV6-5 and TRBJ1-4; weak D call: TRBD1 (6 bases). CDR3 length equals 14 residues. CDR1 and CDR2 from the germline V gene are MNHEY and SVGAGI. Trimming stripped 7 bases from V and 10 bases from J, with 19 bases between. The CDR3 region is CASTVGTPSAKLFF. The CDR3 DNA reads TGTGCCAGCACAGTTGGGACACCTTCAGCAAAACTGTTTTTT.

The chain links TRBV30 to TRBJ2-7; TRBD2 is a possible D gene (6 bases). Germline V gene lookup returns CDR1 GTSNPN and CDR2 SVGIG (reference sequence). Between the trimmed V and J ends, which lost 2 bases and 2 bases, there was a span of 13 bases. The CDR3 loop spans 14 amino acids. CDR3 DNA sequence: TGTGCCTGGAGTAGAGGACTAAAAACCTACGAGCAGTACTTC. Amino acids: CAWSRGLKTYEQYF. The entire variable domain, with the rest obtained from reference TRBV30 and TRBJ2-7, is as follows: SQTIHQWPATLVQPVGSPLSLECTVEGTSNPNLYWYRQAAGRGLQLLFYSVGIGQISSEVPQNLSASRPQDRQFILSSKKLLLSDSGFYLCAWSRGLKTYEQYFGPGTRLTVT.

This CDR3 is CASSPRDMNTGELFF. The CDR3, as DNA: TGTGCCAGCAGCCCCCGGGACATGAACACCGGGGAGCTGTTTTTT. The V call is TRBV9, the J call TRBJ2-2, with D possibly being TRBD1 (6 bases). The CDR3 loop spans 15 amino acids. Germline-derived CDR1 and CDR2 are SGDLS and YYNGEE. V was cut by 4 bases and J by 1 base, with 11 bases left in between.

V usage is TRBV5-1 and J usage is TRBJ2-7, with D possibly matching TRBD2 (6 bases). V dropped 5 bases and J dropped 4 bases, with 13 bases sitting between them. CDR1 and CDR2 from the germline V gene are SGHRS and YFSETQ. This CDR3 contains 13 residues. As DNA, the CDR3 is TGCGCCAGCAGGCGGGATACAGAATACGAGCAGTACTTC. Its translation: CASRRDTEYEQYF.

This clone showed up just once. The gene calls are TRBV6-5 and TRBJ1-1; 7 bases match TRBD1. V trimming: 6 bases; J trimming: 6 bases; junction bases outside the gene matches: 7. The CDR3 sequence is 13 residues long. The germline CDR1 and CDR2 sequences are MNHEY and SVGAGI. CDR3 region: CASSPQGRAEAFF. The CDR3 DNA follows: TGTGCCAGCAGCCCACAGGGGAGAGCTGAAGCTTTCTTT.

This clone turned up a few times. V gene TRBV5-1 combines with J gene TRBJ2-1; 7 bases fit TRBD2. The CDR3 consists of 15 residues. V gave up 1 base and J gave up 7 bases; unmatched junction bases: 8. Germline CDR1 is SGHRS and CDR2 is YFSETQ. CDR3 nucleotide sequence: TGCGCCAGCAGCTTGTTGGCGGGAGAGGTAAATGAGCAGTTCTTC. Its translation: CASSLLAGEVNEQFF. Looking up the rest from reference TRBV5-1 and TRBJ2-1 gives the full variable domain: KAGVTQTPRYLIKTRGQQVTLSCSPISGHRSVSWYQQTPGQGLQFLFEYFSETQRNKGNFPGRFSGRQFSNSRSEMNVSTLELGDSALYLCASSLLAGEVNEQFFGPGTRLTVL.

This clone was seen only once. The V and J genes are TRBV10-3 and TRBJ2-1, with 8 bases aligning to TRBD2. There are 14 residues in the CDR3. Germline V lookup: CDR1 ENHRY, CDR2 SYGVKD. After removal of 6 bases from V and 5 bases from J, the junction contained 6 bases not matched to a gene. This chain's CDR3 is CAIRDTSGNNEQFF. In nucleotides, the CDR3 is TGTGCCATCAGGGACACTAGCGGAAACAATGAGCAGTTCTTC.

The J gene is TRBJ1-2, the V gene TRBV28, with D tentatively TRBD1 (5 bases). The germline V gene encodes CDR1 MDHEN and CDR2 SYDVKM. This CDR3 contains 15 residues. Deletions cut 6 bases from V and 5 bases from J, with 19 bases between. The CDR3 spells CASSSPAGARYGYTF. In DNA, the CDR3 is TGTGCCAGCAGCTCACCCGCCGGGGCGCGGTATGGCTACACCTTC.

The V gene is TRBV6-5, the J gene TRBJ1-1; no firm D call. Germline assignment: CDR1 MNHEY and CDR2 SVGAGI. The CDR3 consists of 14 residues. Trimming removed 2 bases from V and 1 base from J, with 8 bases in between. The CDR3 reads CASSYMIGNTEAFF. CDR3 nucleotides: TGTGCCAGCAGTTACATGATTGGGAACACTGAAGCTTTCTTT.

V gene TRBV7-9 combines with J gene TRBJ2-7; D ambiguous. V was shortened by 1 base and J by 4 bases, with 5 bases between the two germline ends. The V gene's germline CDR1 is SEHNR and CDR2 FQNEAQ (reference sequence). This CDR3 has 12 residues. CDR3 in amino acids: CASSLVGYEQYF. The CDR3 nucleotides are TGTGCCAGCAGCTTAGTAGGTTACGAGCAGTACTTC.

The V call is TRBV30, the J call TRBJ1-4; TRBD1 is a possible D gene (6 bases). The CDR3 runs to 14 residues. Germline V CDR1 and CDR2: GTSNPN, SVGIG (reference sequence). Trimming took off 1 base at V and 8 bases at J, with 14 bases between the two ends. CDR3 residues: CAWSASTGTEKLFF. Here the CDR3 DNA reads TGTGCCTGGAGTGCATCTACAGGGACGGAAAAACTGTTTTTT.

The chain uses TRBV12-5 and TRBJ2-1; D possibly corresponds to TRBD2 (6 bases). Germline V gene sequence: CDR1 LGHNT, CDR2 FRNRAP. The CDR3 totals 16 residues. V lost 1 base, J lost 1 base, and 11 bases lay in between. CDR3 amino acids: CASGLANGGSYNEQFF. The CDR3 DNA follows: TGTGCTAGTGGTTTGGCCAACGGGGGTTCCTACAATGAGCAGTTCTTC.

CDR3 coding DNA: TGTGCCAGCAGCTTACGGGGACTAGCGGCCGGGGAGCAGTACTTC. This codes for CASSLRGLAAGEQYF. The chain uses TRBV7-6 and TRBJ2-7, with 11 bases fitting TRBD2. Germline CDR1 SGHVS, CDR2 FNYEAQ. V was clipped by 2 bases and J by 7 bases; unmatched bases: 7. The length of the CDR3 is 15 residues.

CDR3 bases: TGTGCCAGCAGCCAAGATCTACTCACTGAAGCTTTCTTT. Protein product: CASSQDLLTEAFF. The chain uses TRBV14 and TRBJ1-1, with unresolved D. The germline V gene has CDR1 SGHDN and CDR2 FVKESK. The CDR3 loop spans 13 amino acids. V was shortened by 0 bases and J by 4 bases, with 6 bases between the two germline ends.

This clone has just a few counts. The chain has TRBV28 and TRBJ2-7; TRBD2 matches at 8 bases. Germline CDR1 reads MDHEN; CDR2 reads SYDVKM. Germline trimming cut 7 bases from V and 2 bases from J; bases unmatched to any gene: 10. This CDR3 comprises 15 residues. CDR3 protein: CASILSGSGAYEQYF. In nucleotides, the CDR3 is TGTGCCAGCATCCTCAGCGGGAGCGGCGCCTACGAGCAGTACTTC.

This chain uses TRBV7-2 with TRBJ1-1; D remains unclear. V lost 5 bases, J lost 1 base, and 11 bases lay in between. The CDR3 runs to 14 residues. Germline CDR1 is SGHTA and CDR2 is FQGNSA. CDR3 loop: CASSPPRGNTEAFF. CDR3 coding DNA: TGTGCCAGCAGCCCCCCACGAGGGAACACTGAAGCTTTCTTT.

This clone has only one observation. The genes are TRBV4-3 and TRBJ1-1; 8 positions agree with TRBD1. From germline, CDR1 is LGHNA and CDR2 YSLEER. The CDR3 runs to 15 residues. With 1 base clipped from V and 7 bases from J, the junction kept 8 bases outside the gene matches. CDR3 protein: CASSQGSTGGLEAFF. DNA for the CDR3: TGCGCCAGCAGCCAAGGTTCTACAGGGGGACTTGAAGCTTTCTTT.

The gene calls are TRBV2 and TRBJ2-5, with D perhaps given as TRBD1 or TRBD2 (5 bases each). Germline lookup yields CDR1 SNHLY and CDR2 FYNNEI. V lost 5 bases, J lost 2 bases, and 12 bases lay in between. The CDR3 totals 14 residues. In DNA, the CDR3 is TGTGCCAGCAGTCCGGGACGGCAACAAGAGACCCAGTACTTC. This encodes CASSPGRQQETQYF.

The chain couples TRBV28 to TRBJ2-7, with D hard to call. Trimming removed 6 bases at V and 6 bases at J, with 21 bases between. The CDR3 runs 15 residues. Germline V CDR1 and CDR2: MDHEN, SYDVKM. The CDR3 protein is CASRDVKAPSREQYF. The CDR3 bases are TGTGCCAGCAGAGATGTTAAGGCCCCTTCCCGCGAGCAGTACTTC.